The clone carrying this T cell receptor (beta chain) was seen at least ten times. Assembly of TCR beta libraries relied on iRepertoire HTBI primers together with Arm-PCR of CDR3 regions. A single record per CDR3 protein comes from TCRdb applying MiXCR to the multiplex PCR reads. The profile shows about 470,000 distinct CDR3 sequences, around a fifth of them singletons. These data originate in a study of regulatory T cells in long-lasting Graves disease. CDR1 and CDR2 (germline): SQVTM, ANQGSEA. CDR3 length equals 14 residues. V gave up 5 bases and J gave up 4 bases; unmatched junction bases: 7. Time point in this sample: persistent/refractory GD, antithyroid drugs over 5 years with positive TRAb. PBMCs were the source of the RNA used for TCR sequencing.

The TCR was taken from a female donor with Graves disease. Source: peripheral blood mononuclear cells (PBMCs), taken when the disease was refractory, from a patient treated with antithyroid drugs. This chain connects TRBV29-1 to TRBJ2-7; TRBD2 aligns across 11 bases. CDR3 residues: CSVILGLAEYEQYF. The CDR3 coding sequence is TGCAGCGTTATACTGGGACTAGCGGAGTACGAGCAGTACTTC.